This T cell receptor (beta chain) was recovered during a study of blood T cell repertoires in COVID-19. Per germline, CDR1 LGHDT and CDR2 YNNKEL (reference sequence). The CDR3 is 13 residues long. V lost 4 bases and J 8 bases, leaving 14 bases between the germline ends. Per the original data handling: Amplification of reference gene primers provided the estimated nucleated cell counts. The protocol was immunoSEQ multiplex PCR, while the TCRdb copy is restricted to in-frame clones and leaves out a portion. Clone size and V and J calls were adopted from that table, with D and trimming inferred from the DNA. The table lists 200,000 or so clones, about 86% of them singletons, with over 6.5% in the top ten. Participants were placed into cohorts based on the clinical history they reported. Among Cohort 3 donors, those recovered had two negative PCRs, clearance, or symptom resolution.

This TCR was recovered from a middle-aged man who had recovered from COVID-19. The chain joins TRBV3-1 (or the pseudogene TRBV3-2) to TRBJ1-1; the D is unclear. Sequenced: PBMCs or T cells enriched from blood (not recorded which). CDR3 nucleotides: TGTGCCAGCAGCCTTAAGGGAGGGAGGGAAGCTTTCTTT. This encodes CASSLKGGREAFF.